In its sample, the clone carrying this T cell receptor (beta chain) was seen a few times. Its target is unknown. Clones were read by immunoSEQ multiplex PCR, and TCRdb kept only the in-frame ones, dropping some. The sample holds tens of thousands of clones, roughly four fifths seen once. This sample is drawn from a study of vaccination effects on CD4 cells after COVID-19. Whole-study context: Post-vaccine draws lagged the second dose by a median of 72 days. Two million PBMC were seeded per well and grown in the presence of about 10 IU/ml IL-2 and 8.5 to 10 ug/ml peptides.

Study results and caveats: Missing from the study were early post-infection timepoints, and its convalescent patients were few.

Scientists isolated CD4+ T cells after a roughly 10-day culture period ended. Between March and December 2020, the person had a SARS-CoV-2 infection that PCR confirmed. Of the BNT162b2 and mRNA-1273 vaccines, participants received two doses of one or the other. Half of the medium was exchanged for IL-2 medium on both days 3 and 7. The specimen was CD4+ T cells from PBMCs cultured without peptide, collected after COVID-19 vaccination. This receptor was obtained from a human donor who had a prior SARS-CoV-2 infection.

The CDR3 region is CASSLAGRVVDTQYF. DNA for the CDR3: TGTGCCAGCAGCCTAGCCGGGAGGGTGGTCGATACGCAGTATTTT. The chain recombines TRBV7-3 with TRBJ2-3; 8 nucleotides align to TRBD2. Germline CDR1 SGHTA, CDR2 FQGTGA. This CDR3 has 15 residues. Unmatched junction bases numbered 10, after V lost 5 bases and J lost 6 bases.